This T cell receptor beta chain comes out of a study of T cell responses to AZD1222 COVID-19 vaccine. Broader study findings: Scientists sampled the repertoires only once the peak T cell response had passed. Targeting of unmutated variant regions was reportedly seen in nearly half of spike-specific TCRs. White British ancestry dominated among donors, who included more females, and clonal diversity was possibly underestimated. Spike-wide coverage was observed for vaccine-associated CD4 TCRs, with dominant responses at 160-218 and 743-854.

Data came from immunoSEQ multiplex PCR; TCRdb stores just in-frame clones and leaves some out. The sample gives about 120,000 clones, 80% to 95% of which show up once; 4.2% is in the top ten. Concerning this clone itself: Its matching antigen is unknown. Sequence at one end of the junction differs from germline and may be a read error.

CDR1 SGHDT and CDR2 YYEEEE come from the germline V gene. The CDR3 length is 13 residues. The source of this sequence is an adult who received the MenACWY meningococcal vaccine as a control. The chain joins TRBV5-6 to TRBJ1-5, with a tentative D call TRBD1 (6 bases). Sequences were derived from peripheral blood, sampled 28 days after the second dose of the MenACWY control vaccine. DNA of the CDR3: TGTGCCAGCAGGCCTTGGGGGGCACAGCTCCAGCATTTT. Translating it yields CASRPWGAQLQHF.